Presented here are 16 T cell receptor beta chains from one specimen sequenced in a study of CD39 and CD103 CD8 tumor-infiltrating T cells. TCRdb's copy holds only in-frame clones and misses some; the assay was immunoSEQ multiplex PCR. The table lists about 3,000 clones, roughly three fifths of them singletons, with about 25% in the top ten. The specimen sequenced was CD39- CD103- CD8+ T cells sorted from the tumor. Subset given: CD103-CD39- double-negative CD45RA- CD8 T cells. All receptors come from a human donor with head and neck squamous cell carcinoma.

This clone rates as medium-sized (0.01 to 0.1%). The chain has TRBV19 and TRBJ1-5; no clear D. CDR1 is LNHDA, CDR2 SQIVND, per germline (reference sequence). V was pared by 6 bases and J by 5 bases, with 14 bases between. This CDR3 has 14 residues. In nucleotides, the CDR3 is TGTGCCAGTAGCGACAACGACCCTTATCAGCCCCAGCATTTT. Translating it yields CASSDNDPYQPQHF.

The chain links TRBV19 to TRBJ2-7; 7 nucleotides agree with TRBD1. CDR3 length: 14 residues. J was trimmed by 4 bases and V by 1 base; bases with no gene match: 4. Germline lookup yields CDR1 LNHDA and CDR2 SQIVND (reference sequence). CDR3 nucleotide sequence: TGTGCCAGTAGTATAGGGGGGACAGCATACGAGCAGTACTTC. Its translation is CASSIGGTAYEQYF.

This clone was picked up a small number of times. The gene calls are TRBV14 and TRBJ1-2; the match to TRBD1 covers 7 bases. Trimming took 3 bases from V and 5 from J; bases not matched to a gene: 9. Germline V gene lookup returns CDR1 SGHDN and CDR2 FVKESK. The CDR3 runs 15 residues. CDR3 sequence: CASSQEGTESYGYTF. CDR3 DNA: TGTGCCAGCAGCCAGGAAGGGACAGAATCGTATGGCTACACCTTC.

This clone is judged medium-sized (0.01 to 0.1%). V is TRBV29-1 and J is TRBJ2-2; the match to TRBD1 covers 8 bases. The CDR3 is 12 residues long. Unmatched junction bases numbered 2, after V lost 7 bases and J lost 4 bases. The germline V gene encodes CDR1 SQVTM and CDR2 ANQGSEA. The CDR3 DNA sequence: TGCAGCGCGACAGGGGTCACCGGGGAGCTGTTTTTT. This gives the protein CSATGVTGELFF.

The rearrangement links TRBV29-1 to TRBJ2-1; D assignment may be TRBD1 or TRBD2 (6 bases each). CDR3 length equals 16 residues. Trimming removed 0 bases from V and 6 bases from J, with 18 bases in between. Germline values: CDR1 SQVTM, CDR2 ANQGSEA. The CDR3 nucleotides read TGCAGCGTTGAAGATCTTAGGGGGGCCCATTCCAATGAGCAGTTCTTC. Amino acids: CSVEDLRGAHSNEQFF.

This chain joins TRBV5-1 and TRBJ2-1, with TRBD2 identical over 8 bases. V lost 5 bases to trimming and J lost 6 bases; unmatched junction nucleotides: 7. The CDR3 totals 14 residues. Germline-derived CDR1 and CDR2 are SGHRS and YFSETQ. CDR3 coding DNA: TGCGCCAGCAGTCCTGCGGGGGGCGGCAATGAGCAGTTCTTC. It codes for CASSPAGGGNEQFF.

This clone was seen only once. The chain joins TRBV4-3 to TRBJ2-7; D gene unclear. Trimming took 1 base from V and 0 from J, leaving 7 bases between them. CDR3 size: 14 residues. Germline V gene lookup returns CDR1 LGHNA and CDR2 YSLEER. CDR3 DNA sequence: TGCGCCAGCAGCCAAGTCAGGAGCTCCTACGAGCAGTACTTC. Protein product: CASSQVRSSYEQYF.

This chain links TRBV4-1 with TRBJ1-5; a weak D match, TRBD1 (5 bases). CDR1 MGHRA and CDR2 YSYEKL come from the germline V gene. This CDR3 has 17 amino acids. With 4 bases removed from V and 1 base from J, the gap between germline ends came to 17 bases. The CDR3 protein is CASSPSQTVWSNQPQHF. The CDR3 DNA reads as TGCGCCAGCAGCCCCTCCCAGACAGTTTGGAGCAATCAGCCCCAGCATTTT.

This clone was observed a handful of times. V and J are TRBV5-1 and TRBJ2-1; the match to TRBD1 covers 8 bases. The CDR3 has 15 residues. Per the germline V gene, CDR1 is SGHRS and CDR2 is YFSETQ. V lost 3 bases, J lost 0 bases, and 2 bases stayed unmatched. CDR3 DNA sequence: TGCGCCAGCAGCTCGACAGGGGACTCCTACAATGAGCAGTTCTTC. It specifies CASSSTGDSYNEQFF.

The CDR3 sequence is CASSQDTGTGVAGELFF. As DNA, the CDR3 is TGCGCCAGCAGCCAAGATACCGGGACAGGGGTGGCCGGGGAGCTGTTTTTT. The chain employs TRBV4-3 and TRBJ2-2, with 10 bases fitting TRBD1. The V gene's germline CDR1 is LGHNA and CDR2 YSLEER. J lost 6 bases, V lost 0 bases, and 7 bases had no gene match. This CDR3 is built from 17 residues.

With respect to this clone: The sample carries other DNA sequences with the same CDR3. DNA of the CDR3: TGTGCCAGCAGCCCGCCAGGACTGAACACCGGGGAGCTGTTTTTT. Translating it yields CASSPPGLNTGELFF. The V and J genes are TRBV7-9 and TRBJ2-2, with D tentatively TRBD2 (5 bases). The germline gives CDR1 SEHNR, CDR2 FQNEAQ (reference sequence). Between the trimmed V and J ends, which lost 5 bases and 1 base, there was a span of 11 bases. This CDR3 has 15 residues. The full variable domain, completed using reference TRBV7-9 and TRBJ2-2, is DTGVSQNPRHKITKRGQNVTFRCDPISEHNRLYWYRQTLGQGPEFLTYFQNEAQLEKSRLLSDRFSAERPKGSFSTLEIQRTEQGDSAMYLCASSPPGLNTGELFFGEGSRLTVL.

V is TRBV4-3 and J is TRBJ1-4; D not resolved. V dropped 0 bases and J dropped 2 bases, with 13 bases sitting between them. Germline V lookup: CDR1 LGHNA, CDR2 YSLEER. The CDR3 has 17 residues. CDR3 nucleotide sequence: TGCGCCAGCAGCCAAGATTTACAGATCGCGACTAATGAAAAACTGTTTTTT. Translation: CASSQDLQIATNEKLFF.

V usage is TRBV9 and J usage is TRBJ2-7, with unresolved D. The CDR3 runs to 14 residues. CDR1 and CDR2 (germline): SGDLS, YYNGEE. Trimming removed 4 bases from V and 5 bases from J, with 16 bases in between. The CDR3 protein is CASSYSVAGNEQYF. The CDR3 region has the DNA TGTGCCAGCAGCTACAGTGTGGCTGGGAACGAGCAGTACTTC.

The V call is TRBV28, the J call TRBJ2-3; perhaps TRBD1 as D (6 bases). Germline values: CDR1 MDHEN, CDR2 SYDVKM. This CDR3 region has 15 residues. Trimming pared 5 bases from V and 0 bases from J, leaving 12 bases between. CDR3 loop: CASSQGQLSTDTQYF. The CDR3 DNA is TGTGCCAGCAGTCAAGGACAGCTGAGCACAGATACGCAGTATTTT.

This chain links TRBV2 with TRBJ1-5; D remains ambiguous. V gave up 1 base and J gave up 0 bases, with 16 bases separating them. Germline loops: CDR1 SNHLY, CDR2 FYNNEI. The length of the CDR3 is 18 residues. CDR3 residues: CASSEGPAGPYSNQPQHF. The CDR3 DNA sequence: TGTGCCAGCAGTGAAGGGCCGGCAGGTCCATATAGCAATCAGCCCCAGCATTTT.

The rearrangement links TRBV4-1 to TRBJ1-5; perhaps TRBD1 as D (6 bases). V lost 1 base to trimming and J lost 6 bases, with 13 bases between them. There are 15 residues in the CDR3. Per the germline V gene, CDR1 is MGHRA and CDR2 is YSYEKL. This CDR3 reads CASSQGVQGSQPQHF. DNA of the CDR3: TGCGCCAGCAGCCAAGGAGTCCAGGGGAGTCAGCCCCAGCATTTT.